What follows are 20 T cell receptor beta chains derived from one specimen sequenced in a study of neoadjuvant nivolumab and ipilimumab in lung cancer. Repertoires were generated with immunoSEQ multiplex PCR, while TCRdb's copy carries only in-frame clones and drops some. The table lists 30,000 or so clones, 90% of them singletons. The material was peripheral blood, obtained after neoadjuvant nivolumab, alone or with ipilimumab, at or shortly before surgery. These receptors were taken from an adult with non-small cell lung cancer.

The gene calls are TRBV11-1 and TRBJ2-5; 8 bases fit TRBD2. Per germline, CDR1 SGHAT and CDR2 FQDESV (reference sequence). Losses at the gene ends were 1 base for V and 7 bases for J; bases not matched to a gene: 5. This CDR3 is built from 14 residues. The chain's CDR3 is CASSLGGGQRTQYF. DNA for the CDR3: TGTGCCAGCAGCTTAGGCGGGGGGCAGCGGACCCAGTACTTC.

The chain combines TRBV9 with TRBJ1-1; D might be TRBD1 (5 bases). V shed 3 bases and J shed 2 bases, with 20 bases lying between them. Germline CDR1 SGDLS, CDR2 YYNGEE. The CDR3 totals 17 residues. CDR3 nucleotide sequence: TGTGCCAGCAGCGCGCCCCGAGGCCGGGACCCCAACACTGAAGCTTTCTTT. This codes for CASSAPRGRDPNTEAFF.

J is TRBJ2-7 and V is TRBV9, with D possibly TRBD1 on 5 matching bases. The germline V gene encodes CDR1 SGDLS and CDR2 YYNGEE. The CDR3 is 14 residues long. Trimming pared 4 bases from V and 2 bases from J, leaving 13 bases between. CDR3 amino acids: CASSPSTATYEQYF. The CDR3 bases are TGTGCCAGCAGCCCATCGACAGCTACCTACGAGCAGTACTTC.

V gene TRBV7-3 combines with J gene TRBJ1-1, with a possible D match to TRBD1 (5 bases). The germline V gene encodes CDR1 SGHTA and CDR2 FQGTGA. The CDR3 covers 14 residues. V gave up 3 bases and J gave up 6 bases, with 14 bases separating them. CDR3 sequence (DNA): TGTGCCAGCAGCTTCGCAGGGCCGGGATCTGAAGCTTTCTTT. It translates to CASSFAGPGSEAFF. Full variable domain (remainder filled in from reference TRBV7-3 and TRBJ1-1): GAGVSQTPSNKVTEKGKYVELRCDPISGHTALYWYRQSLGQGPEFLIYFQGTGAADDSGLPNDRFFAVRPEGSVSTLKIQRTERGDSAVYLCASSFAGPGSEAFFGQGTRLTVV.

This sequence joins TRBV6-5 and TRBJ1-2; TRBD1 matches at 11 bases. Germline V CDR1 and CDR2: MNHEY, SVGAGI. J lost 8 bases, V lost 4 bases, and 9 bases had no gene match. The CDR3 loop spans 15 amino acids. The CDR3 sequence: CASSSMDRGLEGYTF. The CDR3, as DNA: TGTGCCAGCAGTTCTATGGACAGGGGGCTTGAGGGCTACACCTTC.

The CDR3 here is CAISASLAGFSDTQYF. CDR3 coding DNA: TGTGCCATCAGTGCCAGCCTAGCGGGGTTTTCTGATACGCAGTATTTT. The chain employs TRBV10-3 and TRBJ2-3; 9 bases are shared with TRBD2. After removal of 4 bases from V and 6 bases from J, the junction contained 11 bases not matched to a gene. CDR3 size: 16 residues. CDR1 and CDR2 (germline): ENHRY, SYGVKD.

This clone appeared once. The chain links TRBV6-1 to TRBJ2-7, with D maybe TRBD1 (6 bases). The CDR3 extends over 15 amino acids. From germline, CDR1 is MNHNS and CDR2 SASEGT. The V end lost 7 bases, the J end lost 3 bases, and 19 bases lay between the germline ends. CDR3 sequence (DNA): TGTGCCAGCACCCAAACTACAGGGTACTACTACGAGCAGTACTTC. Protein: CASTQTTGYYYEQYF.

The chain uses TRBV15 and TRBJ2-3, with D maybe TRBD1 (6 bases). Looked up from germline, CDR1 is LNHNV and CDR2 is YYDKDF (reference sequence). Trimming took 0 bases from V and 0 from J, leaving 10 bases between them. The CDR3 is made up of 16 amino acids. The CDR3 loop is CATSREGAASTDTQYF. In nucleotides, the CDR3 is TGTGCCACCAGCAGAGAGGGGGCGGCTAGCACAGATACGCAGTATTTT.

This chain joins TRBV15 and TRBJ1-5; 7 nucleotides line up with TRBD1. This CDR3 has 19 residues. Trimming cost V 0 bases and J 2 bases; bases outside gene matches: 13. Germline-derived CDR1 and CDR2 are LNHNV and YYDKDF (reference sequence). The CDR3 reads CATSRDPQQTGSGNQPQHF. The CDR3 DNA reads TGTGCCACCAGCAGAGATCCCCAACAGACAGGGAGTGGCAATCAGCCCCAGCATTTT.

CDR3: CASSPPRGTGGYGYTF. The CDR3 region has the DNA TGTGCCAGCAGTCCCCCTCGAGGGACAGGGGGGTATGGCTACACCTTC. The chain recombines TRBV7-2 with TRBJ1-2; 11 nucleotides line up with TRBD1. Germline trimming cut 6 bases from V and 5 bases from J; bases unmatched to any gene: 11. The CDR3 has 16 residues. Germline CDR1 reads SGHTA; CDR2 reads FQGNSA. The whole variable domain, filled in from reference TRBV7-2 and TRBJ1-2, reads GAGVSQSPSNKVTEKGKDVELRCDPISGHTALYWYRQSLGQGLEFLIYFQGNSAPDKSGLPSDRFSAERTGGSVSTLTIQRTQQEDSAVYLCASSPPRGTGGYGYTFGSGTRLTVV.

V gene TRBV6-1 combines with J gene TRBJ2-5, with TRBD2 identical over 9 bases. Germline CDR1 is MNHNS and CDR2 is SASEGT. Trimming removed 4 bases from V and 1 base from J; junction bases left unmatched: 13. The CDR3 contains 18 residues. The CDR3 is CASSAHEGAGGLQETQYF. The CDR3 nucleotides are TGTGCCAGCAGTGCCCACGAGGGAGCGGGGGGCCTCCAAGAGACCCAGTACTTC.

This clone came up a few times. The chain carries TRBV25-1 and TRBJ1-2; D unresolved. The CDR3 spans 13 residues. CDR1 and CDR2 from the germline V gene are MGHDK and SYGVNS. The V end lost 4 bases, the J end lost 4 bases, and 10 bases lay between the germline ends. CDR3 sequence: CASSGGSAYGYTF. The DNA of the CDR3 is TGTGCCAGCAGTGGTGGGTCTGCCTATGGCTACACCTTC.

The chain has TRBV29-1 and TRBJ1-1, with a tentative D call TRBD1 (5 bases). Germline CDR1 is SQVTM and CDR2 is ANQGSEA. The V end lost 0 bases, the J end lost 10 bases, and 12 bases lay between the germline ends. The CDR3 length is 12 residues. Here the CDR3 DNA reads TGCAGCGTTGAAGATATTACGGGGGGAGCTTTCTTT. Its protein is CSVEDITGGAFF.

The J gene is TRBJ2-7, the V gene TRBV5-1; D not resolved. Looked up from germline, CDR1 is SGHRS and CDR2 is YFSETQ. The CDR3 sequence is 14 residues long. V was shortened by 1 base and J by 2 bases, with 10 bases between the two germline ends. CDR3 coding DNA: TGCGCCAGCAGCTTGCAAGGAGAAACCTACGAGCAGTACTTC. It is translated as CASSLQGETYEQYF. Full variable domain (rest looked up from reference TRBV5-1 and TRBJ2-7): KAGVTQTPRYLIKTRGQQVTLSCSPISGHRSVSWYQQTPGQGLQFLFEYFSETQRNKGNFPGRFSGRQFSNSRSEMNVSTLELGDSALYLCASSLQGETYEQYFGPGTRLTVT.

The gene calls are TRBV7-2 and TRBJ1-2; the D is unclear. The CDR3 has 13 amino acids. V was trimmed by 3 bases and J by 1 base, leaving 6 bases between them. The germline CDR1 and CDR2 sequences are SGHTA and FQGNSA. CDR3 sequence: CASSLTVNYGYTF. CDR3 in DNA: TGTGCCAGCAGCTTGACTGTTAACTATGGCTACACCTTC.

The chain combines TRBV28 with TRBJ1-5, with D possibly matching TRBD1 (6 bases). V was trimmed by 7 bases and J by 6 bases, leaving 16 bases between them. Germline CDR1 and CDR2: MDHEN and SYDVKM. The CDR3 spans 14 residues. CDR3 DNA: TGTGCCAGCACTCCCGGGACATCGAGTCAGCCCCAGCATTTT. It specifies CASTPGTSSQPQHF.

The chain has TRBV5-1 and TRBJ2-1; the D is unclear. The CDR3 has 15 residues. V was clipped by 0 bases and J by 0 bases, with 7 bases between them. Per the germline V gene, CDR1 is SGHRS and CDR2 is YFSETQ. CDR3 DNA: TGCGCCAGCAGCTTGGCGGTAAACTCCTACAATGAGCAGTTCTTC. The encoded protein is CASSLAVNSYNEQFF.

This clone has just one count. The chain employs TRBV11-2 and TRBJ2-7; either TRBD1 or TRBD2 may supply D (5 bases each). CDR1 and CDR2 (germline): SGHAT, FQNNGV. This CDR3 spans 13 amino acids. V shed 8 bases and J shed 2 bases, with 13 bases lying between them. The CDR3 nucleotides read TGTGCCAGCGGGGGAAGGAGCCCCTACGAGCAGTACTTC. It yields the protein CASGGRSPYEQYF.

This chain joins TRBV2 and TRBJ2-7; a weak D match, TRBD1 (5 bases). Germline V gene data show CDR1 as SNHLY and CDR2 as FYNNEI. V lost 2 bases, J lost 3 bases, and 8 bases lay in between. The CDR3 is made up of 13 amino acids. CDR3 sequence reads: CASSERTIYEQYF. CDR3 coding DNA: TGTGCCAGCAGTGAACGGACAATCTACGAGCAGTACTTC.

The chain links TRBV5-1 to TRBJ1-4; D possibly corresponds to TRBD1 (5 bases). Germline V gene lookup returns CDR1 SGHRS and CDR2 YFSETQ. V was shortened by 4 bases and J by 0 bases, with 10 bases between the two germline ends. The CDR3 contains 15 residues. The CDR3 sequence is CASSHQGATNEKLFF. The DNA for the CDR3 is TGCGCCAGCAGCCATCAGGGCGCAACTAATGAAAAACTGTTTTTT. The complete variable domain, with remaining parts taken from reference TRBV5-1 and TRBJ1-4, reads KAGVTQTPRYLIKTRGQQVTLSCSPISGHRSVSWYQQTPGQGLQFLFEYFSETQRNKGNFPGRFSGRQFSNSRSEMNVSTLELGDSALYLCASSHQGATNEKLFFGSGTQLSVL.